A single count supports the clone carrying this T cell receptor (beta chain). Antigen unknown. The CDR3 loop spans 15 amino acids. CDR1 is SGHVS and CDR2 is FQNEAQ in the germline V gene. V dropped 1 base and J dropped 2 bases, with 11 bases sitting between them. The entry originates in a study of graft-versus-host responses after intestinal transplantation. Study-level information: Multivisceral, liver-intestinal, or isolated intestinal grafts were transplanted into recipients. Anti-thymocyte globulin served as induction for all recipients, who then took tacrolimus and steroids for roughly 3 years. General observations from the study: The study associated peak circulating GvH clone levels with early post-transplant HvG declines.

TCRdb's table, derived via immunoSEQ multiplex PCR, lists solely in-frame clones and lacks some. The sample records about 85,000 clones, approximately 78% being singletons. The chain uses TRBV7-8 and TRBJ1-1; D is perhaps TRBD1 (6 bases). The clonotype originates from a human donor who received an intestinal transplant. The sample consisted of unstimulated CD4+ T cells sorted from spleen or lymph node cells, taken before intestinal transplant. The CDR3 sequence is CASSLGPGDNTEAFF. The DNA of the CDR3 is TGTGCCAGCAGCTTAGGCCCAGGGGATAACACTGAAGCTTTCTTT.